The 21 T cell receptor beta chains listed next were all sequenced from one sample in a study of cytomegalovirus exposure and HLA in healthy donors. The PCR had 60 Vbeta and 13 Jbeta primers. The protocol was immunoSEQ multiplex PCR, while the TCRdb copy is restricted to in-frame clones and leaves out a portion. The sample comprises some 200,000 clones, over 80% of which are singletons, and approximately 6% rests with the top ten. The sample was PBMCs. The receptor set was obtained from a man aged 40-49 years in good health and CMV-seropositive.

The chain uses TRBV9 and TRBJ2-3; 12 positions agree with TRBD2. This CDR3 has 17 residues. V lost 2 bases to trimming and J lost 0 bases; unmatched junction nucleotides: 4. Germline V gene data show CDR1 as SGDLS and CDR2 as YYNGEE. In nucleotides, the CDR3 is TGTGCCAGCAGCGTGGCTAGCGGGGGGGCTAGCACAGATACGCAGTATTTT. Amino acids: CASSVASGGASTDTQYF.

This clone came up a few times. The chain is built from TRBV27 and TRBJ2-7; D is undetermined. V lost 6 bases and J 3 bases, leaving 12 bases between the germline ends. This CDR3 has 13 residues. The V gene's germline CDR1 is MNHEY and CDR2 SMNVEV (reference sequence). CDR3 residues: CASSTSPGYEQYF. DNA for the CDR3: TGTGCCAGCAGCACCTCCCCAGGCTACGAGCAGTACTTC.

The chain employs TRBV5-6 and TRBJ2-3; 9 bases fit TRBD2. CDR3 length equals 19 residues. V lost 0 bases, J lost 0 bases, and 11 bases stayed unmatched. Germline CDR1 and CDR2: SGHDT and YYEEEE. The CDR3: CASSLVVPRGGPSTDTQYF. The CDR3 DNA is TGTGCCAGCAGCTTGGTCGTCCCGCGGGGGGGTCCTAGCACAGATACGCAGTATTTT. The full variable domain, with the rest looked up from reference TRBV5-6 and TRBJ2-3, is DAGVTQSPTHLIKTRGQQVTLRCSPKSGHDTVSWYQQALGQGPQFIFQYYEEEERQRGNFPDRFSGHQFPNYSSELNVNALLLGDSALYLCASSLVVPRGGPSTDTQYFGPGTRLTVL.

The J gene is TRBJ2-5, the V gene TRBV29-1; 7 nucleotides match TRBD1. The CDR3 loop spans 12 amino acids. Germline lookup yields CDR1 SQVTM and CDR2 ANQGSEA. V trimming: 6 bases; J trimming: 1 base; junction bases outside the gene matches: 2. CDR3 protein: CSVGTAQETQYF. For the CDR3, the DNA is TGCAGCGTCGGGACAGCCCAAGAGACCCAGTACTTC.

The gene calls are TRBV15 and TRBJ1-5; 7 bases match TRBD1. The germline CDR1 and CDR2 sequences are LNHNV and YYDKDF (reference sequence). The CDR3 sequence is 14 residues long. V trimming: 3 bases; J trimming: 2 bases; junction bases outside the gene matches: 1. The CDR3 nucleotides are TGTGCCACCAGCAGTGGACAGGGCAATCAGCCCCAGCATTTT. It translates to CATSSGQGNQPQHF.

The CDR3 region is CAWSQGSDQPQHF. The CDR3 bases are TGTGCCTGGAGTCAGGGTTCGGATCAGCCCCAGCATTTT. J is TRBJ1-5 and V is TRBV30, with a weak D call TRBD1 (5 bases). CDR1 is GTSNPN, CDR2 SVGIG, per germline (reference sequence). Between the trimmed V and J ends, which lost 2 bases and 5 bases, there was a span of 10 bases. The CDR3 contains 13 residues.

The chain recombines TRBV5-1 with TRBJ2-7, with TRBD2 identical over 11 bases. This CDR3 spans 15 amino acids. V shed 2 bases and J 7 bases; nucleotides not matched to a gene: 8. In germline, CDR1 is SGHRS, CDR2 YFSETQ. CDR3 nucleotides: TGCGCCAGCAGCTTCGTAGCGGGGGGGCCTCAAGAGCAGTACTTC. It codes for CASSFVAGGPQEQYF.

V and J are TRBV4-3 and TRBJ2-2, with TRBD1 matching over 8 bases. Germline assignment: CDR1 LGHNA and CDR2 YSLEER. Trimming removed 6 bases from V and 3 bases from J; junction bases left unmatched: 6. The CDR3 is 15 residues long. For the CDR3, the DNA is TGCGCCAGCAGTCCAGGGGGCCCTTACACCGGGGAGCTGTTTTTT. Translation: CASSPGGPYTGELFF.

This clone appeared a few times. V usage is TRBV5-6 and J usage is TRBJ1-1; D not resolved. Germline values: CDR1 SGHDT, CDR2 YYEEEE. V lost 3 bases to trimming and J lost 1 base, with 7 bases between them. This CDR3 is 13 amino acids long. CDR3 DNA: TGTGCCAGCAGCTACGGAGGGAACACTGAAGCTTTCTTT. It translates to CASSYGGNTEAFF.

The chain employs TRBV10-3 and TRBJ2-3; unclear D gene. Germline V lookup: CDR1 ENHRY, CDR2 SYGVKD. Trimming took 2 bases from V and 2 from J, leaving 8 bases between them. CDR3 length: 14 amino acids. The DNA for the CDR3 is TGTGCCATCAGTGAGGCTAGTTTCACAGATACGCAGTATTTT. This encodes CAISEASFTDTQYF.

This clone appeared a few times. DNA for the CDR3: TGCGCCAGCAGCCACCCGGGACAGGGTCCCCCTGAAGCTTTCTTT. Translated: CASSHPGQGPPEAFF. The rearrangement uses TRBV5-1 and TRBJ1-1, with TRBD1 identical over 9 bases. CDR1 SGHRS and CDR2 YFSETQ come from the germline V gene. V shed 4 bases and J 6 bases; nucleotides not matched to a gene: 10. The CDR3 runs 15 residues.

This sequence joins TRBV4-1 and TRBJ2-1; 7 bases line up with TRBD1. CDR3 length: 14 residues. Germline V gene lookup returns CDR1 MGHRA and CDR2 YSYEKL. The trim removed 8 bases at V and 2 bases at J, leaving 6 bases unmatched. The CDR3 loop reads CASQTGDAYNEQFF. As DNA, the CDR3 is TGCGCCAGCCAAACAGGGGACGCCTACAATGAGCAGTTCTTC.

The genes are TRBV7-2 and TRBJ2-6; perhaps TRBD1 as D (6 bases). The germline CDR1 and CDR2 sequences are SGHTA and FQGNSA. The V end was cut by 7 bases, the J end by 1 base, with 8 bases between. This CDR3 has 14 residues. CDR3 nucleotides: TGTGCCAGCACTACAGGGTCTGGGGCCAACGTCCTGACTTTC. Residues: CASTTGSGANVLTF.

V is TRBV6-5 and J is TRBJ1-1; D uncertain. The CDR3 is 14 residues long. The germline gives CDR1 MNHEY, CDR2 SVGAGI. V was pared by 0 bases and J by 2 bases, with 7 bases between. CDR3 region: CASSYSRSNTEAFF. The CDR3 DNA reads TGTGCCAGCAGTTACTCGAGGTCTAACACTGAAGCTTTCTTT.

This chain links TRBV27 with TRBJ1-1; D is perhaps TRBD1 (5 bases). The V end was cut by 6 bases, the J end by 0 bases, with 17 bases between. The CDR3 is made up of 16 amino acids. CDR1 is MNHEY, CDR2 SMNVEV, per germline (reference sequence). The CDR3 sequence: CASSFTTVTLNTEAFF. The CDR3 DNA reads TGTGCCAGCAGCTTTACGACAGTAACCCTGAACACTGAAGCTTTCTTT.

The chain carries TRBV7-6 and TRBJ2-1; D gene unclear. The CDR3 extends over 14 amino acids. Germline CDR1 is SGHVS and CDR2 is FNYEAQ. V was trimmed by 4 bases and J by 6 bases, leaving 13 bases between them. CDR3 DNA sequence: TGTGCCAGCAGCTCGCCGAGAACCGCCAATGAGCAGTTCTTC. This translates into CASSSPRTANEQFF.

Points on this clone: Mismatch with germline at one junction end may stem from a read error. The chain carries TRBV7-7 and TRBJ2-1; D is uncertain. This CDR3 is 16 amino acids long. Per germline, CDR1 SSHAT and CDR2 FNYEAQ (reference sequence). The CDR3 DNA is TGTGCTAGCAGCTTAGGCGGTCCGAGCTCCTACAATGAGCAGTTCTTC. Translated: CASSLGGPSSYNEQFF.

The genes are TRBV13 and TRBJ2-7, with 9 bases matching TRBD1. Germline V gene sequence: CDR1 PRHDT, CDR2 FYEKMQ (reference sequence). J lost 1 base, V lost 5 bases, and 9 bases had no gene match. The CDR3 consists of 16 residues. CDR3 protein: CASSADWGQGSYEQYF. The DNA of the CDR3 is TGTGCCAGCAGCGCGGACTGGGGACAGGGATCCTACGAGCAGTACTTC.

The chain uses TRBV4-3 and TRBJ2-5; D not resolved. V gave up 0 bases and J gave up 2 bases, with 7 bases separating them. Germline lookup yields CDR1 LGHNA and CDR2 YSLEER. This CDR3 has 14 amino acids. CDR3 coding DNA: TGCGCCAGCAGCCAAGATGGGCAGCAAGAGACCCAGTACTTC. The encoded protein is CASSQDGQQETQYF.

This clone was observed a handful of times. V is TRBV4-3 and J is TRBJ1-6; D is uncertain. The length of the CDR3 is 17 residues. V was cut by 0 bases and J by 0 bases, with 9 bases left in between. The germline CDR1 and CDR2 sequences are LGHNA and YSLEER. The CDR3 DNA is TGCGCCAGCAGCCAAGATTTGAGTAGCTCCTATAATTCACCCCTCCACTTT. Translation: CASSQDLSSSYNSPLHF.

The chain recombines TRBV5-1 with TRBJ2-7; 10 bases agree with TRBD2. Germline V gene sequence: CDR1 SGHRS, CDR2 YFSETQ. Trimming at V came to 3 bases and at J to 2 bases, leaving 8 bases not matched to a gene. The CDR3 sequence is 16 residues long. The CDR3 region has the DNA TGCGCCAGCAGCTCTGCCCGGACTAGCGGCGCCTACGAGCAGTACTTC. Its protein product is CASSSARTSGAYEQYF.